The present entry profiles one T cell receptor (beta chain) with its context. No antigen is known for it. This entry belongs to a study of cytomegalovirus exposure and HLA in healthy donors. The study, taken as a whole, reports: Per published reports, the classifier diagnosed cytomegalovirus status with high specificity and sensitivity. Sequencing likely produced, as an artifact, a cluster of highly shared sequence variants. TCR beta chain V- and J-gene trimming was linked, in a later analysis, to a missense variant in DCLRE1C.

V was clipped by 6 bases and J by 7 bases, with 13 bases between them. Germline-derived CDR1 and CDR2 are MGHRA and YSYEKL. CDR3 size: 14 residues. It was with 60 Vbeta and 13 Jbeta primers that the PCR ran. The repertoire was sequenced with immunoSEQ multiplex PCR; TCRdb's copy has only in-frame clones and lacks some. This sample carries 100,000 to 150,000 clones, about 82% of them seen once, and the ten largest clones take 1.9%. This receptor was obtained from a man over 45 in good health and CMV-seronegative. The chain uses TRBV4-1 and TRBJ1-6; D possibly corresponds to TRBD1 (5 bases). Source material: PBMCs. The CDR3 region has the DNA TGCGCCAGCAGAGGGGACTCGCTAAATTCACCCCTCCACTTT. Its protein is CASRGDSLNSPLHF.